This T cell receptor beta chain was sequenced during a study of cytomegalovirus exposure and HLA in healthy donors. Study details: Across 350 to 500 genotyped donors, more than 75% landed in the Caucasian-associated ancestry cluster.

Germline CDR1 is SGHNT and CDR2 is YYREEE (reference sequence). The CDR3 is 15 amino acids. Trimming took 3 bases from V and 2 from J, leaving 11 bases between them. The PCR used 60 Vbeta and 13 Jbeta primers. Measured with immunoSEQ multiplex PCR; TCRdb has only the in-frame clones, and not every one. This sample's table reports about 210,000 clones. Note on this clone: As yet, its antigen is unknown.

Samples came from healthy bone marrow donors. Broader study findings: An analysis done earlier found most TCR beta V segments productive about 87% or about 30% of the time. It was in a later analysis that TCR association rates were seen to vary by HLA locus, highest for DRB1 and lowest for HLA-C.

Input material: PBMCs. The chain uses TRBV5-4 and TRBJ2-2; TRBD1 might be the D (6 bases). The origin of this receptor is a woman aged 25 to 39 in good health and CMV-seropositive. CDR3 in amino acids: CASSYGQLNTGELFF. The CDR3 nucleotides are TGTGCCAGCAGCTATGGACAGCTAAACACCGGGGAGCTGTTTTTT.